The rows below give T cell receptor beta chains drawn from one sample of a study of CD8+CD57+ T cells in acquired aplastic anemia. Each CDR3 protein is one row after TCRdb ran MiXCR on the reads. Counted here are about 270,000 distinct CDR3 sequences, 50% to 70% occurring once; the ten biggest clones make up approximately 8%. The sequenced sample was sorted CD4+, CD8+, or CD8+CD57+ T cells (not recorded which) from PBMCs. Every receptor here comes from a human donor with severe aplastic anemia or a healthy control (not recorded which). Each CDR3 is given with its conserved first and last residue. The D gene is left open where the match is weak. Not every row has a clone size; where given, it reads once, few, many or a size class.

V gene: TRBV5-1; clone size: NA; J gene: TRBJ2-7; D gene: TRBD1; CDR3 protein: CASSLEGAIYEQYF; CDR3 DNA: TGCGCCAGCAGCTTGGAGGGGGCCATATACGAGCAGTACTTC
V gene: TRBV28; clone size: NA; J gene: TRBJ1-5; D gene: NA; CDR3 protein: CASSLFGGLGTTGNQPQHF; CDR3 DNA: TGTGCCAGCAGTTTATTCGGGGGTCTGGGTACGACGGGCAATCAGCCCCAGCATTTT
V gene: TRBV7-2; clone size: NA; J gene: TRBJ2-3; D gene: NA; CDR3 protein: CASSKNTDTRYF; CDR3 DNA: TGTGCCAGCAGTAAGAACACAGATACGCGGTATTTT
V gene: TRBV7-8; clone size: NA; J gene: TRBJ2-5; D gene: TRBD1; CDR3 protein: CASSLTRGRTETQYF; CDR3 DNA: TGTGCCAGCAGCTTAACGAGGGGGCGCACAGAGACCCAGTACTTC
V gene: TRBV6-1; clone size: NA; J gene: TRBJ2-7; D gene: TRBD2; CDR3 protein: CASSPGGGGGYEQYF; CDR3 DNA: TGTGCCAGCAGTCCTGGGGGTGGGGGGGGCTACGAGCAGTACTTC
V gene: TRBV19; clone size: NA; J gene: TRBJ2-2; D gene: NA; CDR3 protein: CASSIRGTKSGELFF; CDR3 DNA: TGTGCCAGTAGTATCCGGGGTACTAAGAGCGGGGAGCTGTTTTTT
V gene: TRBV12-3/TRBV12-4; clone size: NA; J gene: TRBJ2-1; D gene: TRBD2; CDR3 protein: CASSSAPGGPSYNEQFF; CDR3 DNA: TGTGCCAGCAGTTCAGCCCCGGGGGGGCCTTCCTACAATGAGCAGTTCTTC
V gene: TRBV19; clone size: many; J gene: TRBJ1-2; D gene: NA; CDR3 protein: CASSLPGQNAVHGYTF; CDR3 DNA: TGTGCCAGTAGTTTACCGGGACAAAATGCGGTGCATGGCTACACCTTC
V gene: TRBV6-1; clone size: many; J gene: TRBJ1-4; D gene: NA; CDR3 protein: CASSTNRALNEKLFF; CDR3 DNA: TGTGCCAGCAGTACTAACAGGGCCCTAAATGAAAAACTGTTTTTT
V gene: TRBV10-3; clone size: once; J gene: TRBJ2-7; D gene: TRBD2; CDR3 protein: CAISPGGGDSYEQYF; CDR3 DNA: TGTGCCATCAGTCCCGGGGGGGGGGACTCCTACGAGCAGTACTTC
V gene: TRBV7-9; clone size: NA; J gene: TRBJ2-1; D gene: TRBD1; CDR3 protein: CASSLLQGWANEQFF; CDR3 DNA: TGTGCCAGCAGCTTACTACAGGGGTGGGCCAATGAGCAGTTCTTC
V gene: TRBV7-9; clone size: NA; J gene: TRBJ1-3; D gene: NA; CDR3 protein: CASSSNLDTIYF; CDR3 DNA: TGTGCCAGCAGCTCGAATCTGGACACCATATATTTT
V gene: TRBV29-1; clone size: few; J gene: TRBJ2-6; D gene: TRBD1; CDR3 protein: CSVGQVSGANVLTF; CDR3 DNA: TGCAGCGTCGGACAGGTCTCTGGGGCCAACGTCCTGACTTTC
V gene: TRBV28; clone size: few; J gene: TRBJ2-3; D gene: TRBD1; CDR3 protein: CASRTAGGGTDTQYF; CDR3 DNA: TGTGCCAGCAGAACAGCAGGGGGTGGCACAGATACGCAGTATTTT
V gene: TRBV10-1; clone size: NA; J gene: TRBJ2-2; D gene: TRBD1; CDR3 protein: CADSTGGLTGELFF; CDR3 DNA: TGCGCCGACAGCACAGGGGGGTTGACCGGGGAGCTGTTTTTT
V gene: TRBV10-3; clone size: NA; J gene: TRBJ1-6; D gene: NA; CDR3 protein: CASSRVAQQSPLHF; CDR3 DNA: TGTGCCAGCAGTAGAGTCGCCCAGCAGTCACCCCTCCACTTT
V gene: TRBV6-1; clone size: many; J gene: TRBJ2-1; D gene: TRBD2; CDR3 protein: CASSEEVAGGLYNEQFF; CDR3 DNA: TGTGCCAGCAGTGAGGAGGTAGCGGGGGGCCTCTACAATGAGCAGTTCTTC